Below, 17 T cell receptor beta chains from the same sample are listed, as sequenced in a study of Graves' ophthalmopathy and Graves' hyperthyroidism. Amplification of TCR beta CDR3 regions used RNA transcripts. HTBI-primed RT-PCR formed the first round, and a multiplex PCR formed the second. TCRdb redid the calling of the multiplex PCR reads with MiXCR, one entry per CDR3 protein. In the table there are about 740,000 distinct CDR3 sequences, about 44% of which are singletons. Specimen: peripheral blood. The receptors shown here come from an adult man with Graves' ophthalmopathy.

A note on this clonotype: The CDR3 does not close with the conserved phenylalanine or tryptophan, likely indicating a read error. The chain is built from TRBV29-1 and TRBJ1-1; TRBD1 aligns across 7 bases. CDR3 length equals 13 residues. The germline gives CDR1 SQVTM, CDR2 ANQGSEA. With 4 bases clipped from V and 2 bases from J, the junction kept 4 bases outside the gene matches. This chain's CDR3 is CSVGRDSNTEAFL. The CDR3 region has the DNA TGCAGCGTTGGCCGGGACAGTAACACTGAAGCTTTCCTT.

The rearrangement uses TRBV29-1 and TRBJ1-4, with D possibly being TRBD1 (6 bases). Germline CDR1 and CDR2: SQVTM and ANQGSEA. The CDR3 sequence is 15 residues long. The V and J ends lost 4 bases and 3 bases respectively, with 15 bases between them. The CDR3 sequence: CSVGLSRGPNEKLFF. The CDR3 DNA follows: TGCAGCGTTGGGCTCTCCAGGGGTCCTAATGAAAAACTGTTTTTT.

This clonotype has at least ten counts. The chain combines TRBV7-9 with TRBJ1-5, with D possibly TRBD1 on 5 matching bases. The CDR3 has 13 residues. Trimming left V 6 bases short and J 9 bases short, with 15 bases between. Germline CDR1 SEHNR, CDR2 FQNEAQ (reference sequence). CDR3 DNA sequence: TGTGCCAGCAGGCGTCCAGGGCCCGGGCCCCAGCATTTT. Its translation: CASRRPGPGPQHF.

This clonotype showed up many times. CDR3 in DNA: TGTGCCAGCAGCGTTCTAGCTAGGGGTGCTAATGAAAAACTGTTTTTT. It is translated as CASSVLARGANEKLFF. The chain employs TRBV9 and TRBJ1-4; the D gene is possibly TRBD1 (5 bases). CDR1 is SGDLS, CDR2 YYNGEE, per germline. The CDR3 runs 16 residues. V was shortened by 2 bases and J by 3 bases, with 14 bases between the two germline ends.

The chain is built from TRBV25-1 and TRBJ1-2; tentatively, D is TRBD1 (5 bases). Germline V gene sequence: CDR1 MGHDK, CDR2 SYGVNS. Deletions cut 5 bases from V and 2 bases from J, with 15 bases between. The CDR3 runs 15 residues. The CDR3 DNA is TGTGCCAGCAGTAAAACCTGGGGCGGGAACTATGGCTACACCTTC. This codes for CASSKTWGGNYGYTF.

Notes on this clonotype: The junction departs from germline at one end; a sequencing error may be responsible. V usage is TRBV10-3 and J usage is TRBJ2-5, with 9 bases aligning to TRBD2. This CDR3 is built from 15 residues. Germline-derived CDR1 and CDR2 are ENHRY and SYGVKD. The CDR3 sequence is CASSEAASGAETQYF. Here the CDR3 DNA reads TGTGCCAGCAGTGAAGCAGCTAGCGGGGCTGAGACCCAGTACTTC.

The chain carries TRBV25-1 and TRBJ2-2; D might be TRBD2 (7 bases). The germline V gene encodes CDR1 MGHDK and CDR2 SYGVNS. Between the trimmed V and J ends, which lost 6 bases and 6 bases, there was a span of 23 bases. The CDR3 extends over 17 amino acids. CDR3: CASSLPGAGAHPGELFF. CDR3 bases: TGTGCCAGCAGCTTGCCCGGTGCGGGGGCCCATCCCGGGGAGCTGTTTTTT.

Worth noting for this clonotype: A read error may account for a junction end that differs from germline. This chain connects TRBV24-1 to TRBJ1-5, with TRBD1 matching over 10 bases. The CDR3 length is 16 residues. In germline, CDR1 is KGHDR, CDR2 SFDVKD. CDR3 nucleotide sequence: TGTGCCAGCAGTTACTTCGGGACAGGGGTTAATCAGCCCCAGCATTTT. This translates into CASSYFGTGVNQPQHF.

This clonotype was detected a few times. The genes are TRBV7-2 and TRBJ1-2; D remains ambiguous. Germline lookup yields CDR1 SGHTA and CDR2 FQGNSA. Trimming took 5 bases from V and 4 from J, leaving 20 bases between them. The CDR3 spans 16 residues. CDR3 region: CASSPLMTSLTYGYTF. Written as DNA, the CDR3 is TGTGCCAGCAGCCCGCTAATGACAAGCCTAACCTATGGCTACACCTTC.

The rearrangement links TRBV6-5 to TRBJ2-7; D is unclear. Germline CDR1 reads MNHEY; CDR2 reads SVGAGI. The V end was cut by 10 bases, the J end by 2 bases, with 15 bases between. This CDR3 has 13 residues. The CDR3 bases are TGTGCCATGGGTCGAGGCGGCCCCTACGAGCAGTACTTC. Amino acid sequence: CAMGRGGPYEQYF.

This clonotype was seen only a few times. The V call is TRBV6-6, the J call TRBJ1-3; D gene unclear. Deletions cut 7 bases from V and 0 bases from J, with 10 bases between. This CDR3 has 14 amino acids. The germline gives CDR1 MNHNY, CDR2 SVGAGI (reference sequence). The CDR3 reads CASKNTDSGNTIYF. The CDR3 DNA follows: TGTGCCAGCAAAAACACAGACTCTGGAAACACCATATATTTT.

Worth noting for this clonotype: Compared with germline, one end of the junction differs, possibly owing to a read error. The rearrangement joins TRBV2 to TRBJ1-2, with TRBD1 as a possible D gene (5 bases). CDR1 SNHLY and CDR2 FYNNEI come from the germline V gene. The CDR3 spans 12 residues. The CDR3 here is CACSLGDYGYTF. Written as DNA, the CDR3 is TGTGCCTGCAGTCTGGGGGACTATGGCTACACCTTC.

This clonotype was seen repeatedly, ten times or more. This chain connects TRBV9 to TRBJ1-6, with 9 bases fitting TRBD1. Per germline, CDR1 SGDLS and CDR2 YYNGEE. Trimming took 2 bases from V and 7 from J; bases not matched to a gene: 1. This CDR3 has 14 amino acids. This CDR3 is CASSVGQGNSPLHF. The CDR3 nucleotides read TGTGCCAGCAGCGTCGGACAGGGGAATTCACCCCTCCACTTT.

The chain employs TRBV20-1 and TRBJ2-7, with TRBD2 identical over 9 bases. Germline V gives CDR1 DFQATT, CDR2 SNEGSKA (reference sequence). The trim removed 0 bases at V and 7 bases at J, leaving 7 bases unmatched. The CDR3 sequence is 14 residues long. CDR3: CSARDAGGPGEQYF. For the CDR3, the DNA is TGCAGTGCTAGAGATGCGGGAGGGCCGGGGGAGCAGTACTTC.

This clonotype appeared a few times. The junction does not match germline at one end; this may be a read error. This chain uses TRBV10-3 with TRBJ2-5; TRBD2 matches at 12 bases. The length of the CDR3 is 16 residues. In germline, CDR1 is ENHRY, CDR2 SYGVKD. The CDR3 is CASSRLAGGPRETQYF. In nucleotides, the CDR3 is TGTGCCAGCAGTAGGCTAGCGGGAGGGCCAAGAGAGACCCAGTACTTC.

V and J are TRBV10-3 and TRBJ1-3, with 10 bases lining up with TRBD1. The germline CDR1 and CDR2 sequences are ENHRY and SYGVKD. V gave up 0 bases and J gave up 1 base; unmatched junction bases: 3. The CDR3 runs 17 residues. The CDR3 DNA reads TGTGCCATCAGTGAGTCGGGGACAGGGGTGTCTGGAAACACCATATATTTT. Translation: CAISESGTGVSGNTIYF.

This chain joins TRBV20-1 and TRBJ2-7; 11 bases are a match to TRBD2. The V and J ends lost 7 bases and 7 bases, in that order; junction bases with no gene match: 12. This CDR3 is built from 14 residues. From germline, CDR1 is DFQATT and CDR2 SNEGSKA (reference sequence). The CDR3 sequence: CSVPRLAGFGEQYF. CDR3 nucleotide sequence: TGCAGTGTTCCAAGACTAGCGGGATTTGGTGAGCAGTACTTC.